This T cell receptor beta chain comes out of a study of CD8 T cells in ankylosing spondylitis. Germline V gives CDR1 SGHRS, CDR2 YFSETQ. The V gene lost 4 bases and the J gene lost 5 bases, with 15 bases spanning the gap. This CDR3 contains 14 residues. TCRdb itself ran the 5' RACE reads through MiXCR, one entry per CDR3 protein. The table shows some 240,000 distinct CDR3 sequences, with roughly a quarter occurring only once. The sequencing sample was made of blood, either unsorted or a sorted T cell fraction (not recorded which). This sequence was found in a male donor with ankylosing spondylitis or in good health (not recorded which). The chain employs TRBV5-1 and TRBJ2-5; weak D call: TRBD1 (6 bases). The CDR3 nucleotides are TGCGCCAGCAGCCCAGGTCCCCAGGGGGAGACCCAGTACTTC. Its translation is CASSPGPQGETQYF. The full variable domain, completed using reference TRBV5-1 and TRBJ2-5, is KAGVTQTPRYLIKTRGQQVTLSCSPISGHRSVSWYQQTPGQGLQFLFEYFSETQRNKGNFPGRFSGRQFSNSRSEMNVSTLELGDSALYLCASSPGPQGETQYFGPGTRLLVL.